The rows below give T cell receptor beta chains drawn from one sample of a study of T cell responses to AZD1222 COVID-19 vaccine. The repertoire was sequenced with immunoSEQ multiplex PCR; TCRdb's copy has only in-frame clones and lacks some. The table lists approximately 72,000 clones, around 89% of them singletons, with around 30% in the top ten. The sample in question was peripheral blood, obtained 28 days after the second AZD1222 dose. These receptors all come from an adult who received the AZD1222 COVID-19 vaccine. Each CDR3 is given with its conserved first and last residue. A D gene is named only where the DNA matches it firmly. The listing skips clone size in some rows; elsewhere it reads once, few, many or a size class.

.	.	10	TRBJ1-2	TRBV20-1	CSAVNYGYTF	TGCAGTGCCGTAAACTATGGCTACACCTTC
.	once	13	TRBJ1-1	TRBV7-8	CASSLQGNTEAFF	TGTGCCAGCAGCCTCCAGGGCAACACTGAAGCTTTCTTT
.	.	16	TRBJ1-6	TRBV10-3	CAISGGGSSYNSPLHF	TGTGCCATCAGTGGCGGAGGGAGCTCCTATAATTCACCCCTCCACTTT
.	.	13	TRBJ2-5	TRBV19	CASSKDWEETQYF	TGTGCCAGTAGCAAGGACTGGGAAGAGACCCAGTACTTC
.	.	11	TRBJ2-7	TRBV3-1/TRBV3-2	CASSQGVEQYF	TGTGCCAGCAGCCAGGGGGTCGAGCAGTACTTC
.	.	15	TRBJ2-3	TRBV5-4	CASSLGRGSTDTQYF	TGTGCCAGCAGCTTAGGAAGAGGAAGCACAGATACGCAGTATTTT
TRBD2	once	21	TRBJ2-5	TRBV6-2/TRBV6-3	CASSKASGTSDFYFKSETQYF	TGTGCCAGCAGTAAAGCCTCCGGGACTAGCGACTTCTATTTCAAGAGTGAGACCCAGTACTTC
.	.	13	TRBJ1-1	TRBV6-2/TRBV6-3	CASTPGTFGEAFF	TGTGCCAGCACCCCCGGGACATTCGGAGAAGCTTTCTTT
.	.	12	TRBJ1-2	TRBV6-5	CASTRSFLGYTF	TGTGCCAGCACCCGTAGTTTCCTTGGCTACACCTTC
.	.	15	TRBJ1-1	TRBV5-1	CASSLGAQISTEAFF	TGCGCCAGCAGCTTGGGGGCACAGATTTCCACTGAAGCTTTCTTT
.	.	14	TRBJ1-1	TRBV5-1	CASSVGATGTEAFF	TGCGCCAGCAGCGTGGGGGCTACAGGCACTGAAGCTTTCTTT
.	few	15	TRBJ2-5	TRBV2	CASSEMWGAQETQYF	TGTGCCAGCAGTGAAATGTGGGGAGCCCAAGAGACCCAGTACTTC
.	.	16	TRBJ1-1	TRBV5-6	CASSPSLRDRDTEAFF	TGTGCCAGCAGCCCGTCGTTGAGAGATCGGGACACTGAAGCTTTCTTT
TRBD1	.	16	TRBJ2-7	TRBV18	CASSPGDAGQGVEQYF	TGTGCCAGCTCACCAGGGGATGCCGGACAGGGCGTCGAGCAGTACTTC
.	.	14	TRBJ2-5	TRBV6-5	CASRHPRDQETQYF	TGTGCCAGCAGGCACCCCCGGGATCAAGAGACCCAGTACTTC
.	.	16	TRBJ1-3	TRBV5-1	CASRRGFGGAGNTIYF	TGCGCCAGCCGACGGGGTTTTGGAGGGGCAGGAAACACCATATATTTT
TRBD1	.	11	TRBJ1-1	TRBV2	CASSGDSEAFF	TGTGCCAGCAGTGGGGACAGTGAAGCTTTCTTT
.	.	13	TRBJ2-7	TRBV28	CASSSPLVYEQYF	TGTGCCAGCAGTTCCCCCTTAGTCTACGAGCAGTACTTC
TRBD1	once	14	TRBJ1-1	TRBV14	CASSQSGPGGKAFF	TGTGCCAGCAGCCAGTCAGGTCCAGGGGGCAAAGCTTTCTTT
.	.	16	TRBJ2-1	TRBV7-9	CASSSEDAKNYNEQFF	TGTGCCAGCAGCTCAGAGGACGCCAAGAACTACAATGAGCAGTTCTTC
.	.	15	TRBJ2-2	TRBV19	CASSIDSSAAGELFF	TGTGCCAGTAGTATAGATTCTTCAGCGGCCGGGGAGCTGTTTTTT
TRBD1	.	13	TRBJ1-2	TRBV2	CASSADRDYGYTF	TGTGCCAGCAGCGCCGACAGGGACTATGGCTACACCTTC
.	.	14	TRBJ2-7	TRBV28	CASSLEGETYEQYF	TGTGCCAGCAGTTTAGAGGGGGAGACCTACGAGCAGTACTTC
TRBD2	.	15	TRBJ2-7	TRBV5-1	CASSTTSGDSYEQYF	TGCGCCAGCAGCACAACTAGCGGGGACTCCTACGAGCAGTACTTC
TRBD1	.	16	TRBJ1-4	TRBV4-2	CASSQFRTGRNEKLFF	TGTGCCAGCAGCCAATTCCGGACAGGGAGAAATGAAAAACTGTTTTTT
.	.	14	TRBJ1-4	TRBV5-1	CASTDTGGGEKLFF	TGCGCCAGCACCGATACGGGGGGTGGTGAAAAACTGTTTTTT
.	once	14	TRBJ2-7	TRBV15	CATSRTAEGREQYF	TGTGCCACCAGCAGAACGGCTGAGGGACGAGAGCAGTACTTC
.	.	13	TRBJ2-2	TRBV9	CASSEGNTGELFF	TGTGCCAGCAGCGAGGGGAACACCGGGGAGCTGTTTTTT
.	.	15	TRBJ1-5	TRBV7-2	CASSLEEDGGQPQHF	TGTGCCAGCAGCTTAGAGGAAGACGGGGGTCAGCCCCAGCATTTT
.	.	19	TRBJ2-7	TRBV12-5	CASGLVVGRAEPETYEQYF	TGTGCTAGTGGTTTGGTAGTCGGCCGGGCGGAGCCTGAGACCTACGAGCAGTACTTC
.	.	13	TRBJ2-7	TRBV7-2	CASSFGRSYEQYF	TGTGCCAGCAGCTTCGGAAGGTCCTACGAGCAGTACTTC
TRBD2	.	15	TRBJ2-7	TRBV4-2	CASSHGTTSSYEQYF	TGTGCCAGCAGCCATGGGACTACGAGCTCCTACGAGCAGTACTTC
.	.	13	TRBJ1-5	TRBV12-3/TRBV12-4	CASSSQENQPQHF	TGTGCCAGCAGTTCGCAGGAAAATCAGCCCCAGCATTTT
TRBD1	once	15	TRBJ2-7	TRBV7-9	CASSLGTGGAAEQYF	TGTGCCAGCAGCTTAGGCACAGGGGGCGCGGCCGAGCAGTACTTC
.	.	14	TRBJ2-7	TRBV6-5	CASSPLRRTDEQYF	TGTGCCAGCAGTCCACTGAGACGGACTGACGAGCAGTACTTC
.	.	16	TRBJ1-3	TRBV28	CASSFLDISSGNTIYF	TGTGCCAGCAGTTTCCTGGACATTAGCTCTGGAAACACCATATATTTT
.	once	11	TRBJ1-2	TRBV6-5	CASMERDGYTF	TGTGCCAGCATGGAGAGAGATGGCTACACCTTC
.	.	16	TRBJ1-6	TRBV5-1	CASSLGPFSYNSPLHF	TGCGCCAGCAGCTTGGGGCCTTTCTCCTATAATTCACCCCTCCACTTT
.	.	15	TRBJ2-7	TRBV19	CASSPGGGGGYEQYF	TGTGCCAGTAGTCCAGGGGGAGGGGGAGGCTACGAGCAGTACTTC
.	.	13	TRBJ2-5	TRBV2	CASSEARWETQYF	TGTGCCAGCAGTGAAGCTCGCTGGGAGACCCAGTACTTC
.	.	15	TRBJ1-3	TRBV10-3	CAISQGVNSGNTIYF	TGTGCCATCAGCCAAGGGGTGAACTCTGGAAACACCATATATTTT
TRBD1	.	14	TRBJ1-1	TRBV3-1/TRBV3-2	CASSQMTGDTEAFF	TGTGCCAGCAGCCAGATGACAGGGGACACTGAAGCTTTCTTT
.	once	16	TRBJ1-5	TRBV12-2	CASRLVDRCGNQPQHF	TGTGCAAGTCGCTTAGTGGACCGGTGTGGCAATCAGCCCCAGCATTTT
.	.	18	TRBJ1-5	TRBV19	CASGFSPAGGRYDQPQHF	TGTGCCAGTGGTTTCTCCCCGGCGGGGGGGCGATATGACCAGCCCCAGCATTTT
.	once	14	TRBJ2-7	TRBV3-1/TRBV3-2	CASSQGGSTYEQYF	TGTGCCAGCAGCCAAGGGGGCTCCACCTACGAGCAGTACTTC
.	.	14	TRBJ2-7	TRBV5-1	CASSLTQLDGGRYF	TGCGCCAGCAGCTTAACACAACTAGATGGGGGTAGGTACTTC
.	once	11	TRBJ2-7	TRBV20-1	CSAGPDYEQYF	TGCAGTGCTGGTCCCGACTACGAGCAGTACTTC
TRBD1	.	13	TRBJ2-1	TRBV5-5	CASTWDRKNEQFF	TGTGCCAGCACATGGGACAGGAAGAATGAGCAGTTCTTC
.	.	15	TRBJ2-7	TRBV10-3	CATTTSGTHSYEQYF	TGTGCCACGACCACCTCCGGGACACACTCCTACGAGCAGTACTTC
TRBD2	.	13	TRBJ2-7	TRBV18	CASSEGLDYEQYF	TGTGCCAGCTCAGAGGGACTAGACTACGAGCAGTACTTC
TRBD1	.	15	TRBJ1-5	TRBV2	CASSRDRNSNQPQHF	TGTGCCAGCAGCCGGGACAGAAATAGCAATCAGCCCCAGCATTTT
TRBD2	.	16	TRBJ2-7	TRBV6-2/TRBV6-3	CASSYPTSGYSYEQYF	TGTGCCAGCAGTTACCCGACTAGCGGTTACTCCTACGAGCAGTACTTC
TRBD1	once	13	TRBJ2-1	TRBV18	CASSGGQDNEQFF	TGTGCCAGCTCGGGGGGACAGGACAATGAGCAGTTCTTC
.	few	15	TRBJ2-6	TRBV19	CASRQDHSGANVLTF	TGTGCCAGCCGACAGGACCACTCTGGGGCCAACGTCCTGACTTTC
.	once	12	TRBJ1-1	TRBV29-1	CSATWGNTEAFF	TGCAGCGCGACCTGGGGTAACACTGAAGCTTTCTTT
.	.	13	TRBJ1-6	TRBV7-2	CASSPGWRSPLHF	TGTGCCAGCAGCCCAGGGTGGCGCTCACCCCTCCACTTT